The 6 T cell receptor beta chains below come from one sample, sequenced in a study of cytomegalovirus exposure and HLA in healthy donors. Primers included in the PCR were 60 Vbeta and 13 Jbeta primers. TCRdb's table, derived via immunoSEQ multiplex PCR, lists solely in-frame clones and lacks some. This sample's table reports around 42,000 clones. The sequenced material came from PBMCs. These receptor sequences come from a man younger than 40 in good health and CMV-seronegative.

The gene calls are TRBV5-1 and TRBJ1-3; a weak D match, TRBD1 (5 bases). The CDR3 runs to 16 residues. The V and J ends lost 0 bases and 3 bases respectively, with 13 bases between them. Germline-derived CDR1 and CDR2 are SGHRS and YFSETQ. The CDR3 protein is CASSLEPGISGNTIYF. The CDR3 bases are TGCGCCAGCAGCTTGGAGCCAGGGATAAGTGGAAACACCATATATTTT. Looking up the rest from reference TRBV5-1 and TRBJ1-3 gives the full variable domain: KAGVTQTPRYLIKTRGQQVTLSCSPISGHRSVSWYQQTPGQGLQFLFEYFSETQRNKGNFPGRFSGRQFSNSRSEMNVSTLELGDSALYLCASSLEPGISGNTIYFGEGSWLTVV.

J is TRBJ2-7 and V is TRBV18; 10 nucleotides match TRBD1. In germline, CDR1 is KGHSH, CDR2 LQKENI. CDR3 size: 12 residues. After removal of 9 bases from V and 6 bases from J, the junction contained 5 bases not matched to a gene. For the CDR3, the DNA is TGTGCCAGTGGACAGGGGGGCCTCGAGCAGTACTTC. Its translation is CASGQGGLEQYF.

In DNA form, the CDR3 reads TGTGCCAGTAGCGTCGGGACGGTCCAGGGGGCCCAGTACTTC. This sequence encodes CASSVGTVQGAQYF. J is TRBJ2-5 and V is TRBV19, with TRBD1 matching over 7 bases. Trimming removed 6 bases from V and 9 bases from J; junction bases left unmatched: 13. This CDR3 spans 14 amino acids. CDR1 and CDR2 from the germline V gene are LNHDA and SQIVND (reference sequence). The complete variable domain, with remaining parts taken from reference TRBV19 and TRBJ2-5, reads DGGITQSPKYLFRKEGQNVTLSCEQNLNHDAMYWYRQDPGQGLRLIYYSQIVNDFQKGDIAEGYSVSREKKESFPLTVTSAQKNPTAFYLCASSVGTVQGAQYFGPGTRLLVL.

The rearrangement joins TRBV5-1 to TRBJ2-1; 13 bases are a match to TRBD2. Unmatched junction bases numbered 5, after V lost 4 bases and J lost 1 base. This CDR3 region has 17 residues. Germline CDR1 SGHRS, CDR2 YFSETQ. In DNA form, the CDR3 reads TGCGCCAGCAGCGCGGGGACTAGCGGGATATCCTACAATGAGCAGTTCTTC. Translation: CASSAGTSGISYNEQFF.

In DNA form, the CDR3 reads TGTGCCAGCAGGTACAGGTTCTTCAGGGGGGATTCACCCCTCCACTTT. It codes for CASRYRFFRGDSPLHF. The rearrangement joins TRBV6-5 to TRBJ1-6; 7 bases fit TRBD1. This CDR3 has 16 residues. CDR1 is MNHEY and CDR2 is SVGAGI in the germline V gene. V trimming: 6 bases; J trimming: 8 bases; junction bases outside the gene matches: 13.

The rearrangement uses TRBV25-1 and TRBJ1-2; maybe TRBD1 (6 bases). The germline V and J ends were trimmed by 3 bases and 2 bases, with 10 bases remaining between them. Germline V gives CDR1 MGHDK, CDR2 SYGVNS. This CDR3 spans 14 amino acids. This CDR3 reads CASSDFRGNYGYTF. CDR3 DNA: TGTGCCAGCAGTGATTTCAGGGGAAACTATGGCTACACCTTC.